The 28 T cell receptor beta chains below all came from one sample that was sequenced in a study of blood T cell repertoires in COVID-19. Using immunoSEQ multiplex PCR, the repertoire was profiled, and TCRdb retains in-frame clones only, with some absent. Found here are around 130,000 clones, around 87% of them singletons; the top ten hold about 18%. The specimen was peripheral blood. Every receptor here comes from a woman between 50 and 59 years old who had recovered from COVID-19.

The chain recombines TRBV5-8 with TRBJ2-2; D not certain. The CDR3 runs to 16 residues. The germline V and J ends were trimmed by 2 bases and 4 bases, with 15 bases remaining between them. Germline V gene lookup returns CDR1 SGHTS and CDR2 YDEGEE. The CDR3 nucleotides are TGTGCCAGCAGCTTAGGTCGACTTACCGGCACCGGGGAGCTGTTTTTT. Translating it yields CASSLGRLTGTGELFF.

The chain is built from TRBV2 and TRBJ2-1, with 8 bases that match TRBD2. The CDR3 extends over 15 amino acids. Germline CDR1 and CDR2: SNHLY and FYNNEI. With V trimmed by 3 bases and J by 7 bases, 8 bases remained unmatched. Here the CDR3 DNA reads TGTGCCAGCAGTGAGGAGGGCGGGGGGATTAATGAGCAGTTCTTC. Protein product: CASSEEGGGINEQFF.

The genes are TRBV6-5 and TRBJ1-1; D perhaps matches TRBD1 (6 bases). The V gene's germline CDR1 is MNHEY and CDR2 SVGAGI. V shed 6 bases and J shed 6 bases, with 8 bases lying between them. The length of the CDR3 is 11 residues. The CDR3 reads CASSTGSEAFF. CDR3 DNA: TGTGCCAGCAGCACAGGGTCTGAAGCTTTCTTT.

The chain is built from TRBV7-9 and TRBJ2-3; no definite D call. Germline V gene sequence: CDR1 SEHNR, CDR2 FQNEAQ (reference sequence). V lost 4 bases, J lost 2 bases, and 7 bases lay in between. The CDR3 sequence is 13 residues long. The chain's CDR3 is CASSSVSTDTQYF. CDR3 nucleotide sequence: TGTGCCAGCAGCTCAGTATCCACAGATACGCAGTATTTT.

The chain employs TRBV9 and TRBJ1-3; TRBD1 might be the D (5 bases). This CDR3 spans 15 amino acids. Germline assignment: CDR1 SGDLS and CDR2 YYNGEE. V was trimmed by 0 bases and J by 3 bases, leaving 10 bases between them. The CDR3 DNA sequence: TGTGCCAGCAGCGTAGAGGCAGGGTATGGAAACACCATATATTTT. This encodes CASSVEAGYGNTIYF.

The chain uses TRBV5-1 and TRBJ1-2; TRBD1 aligns across 12 bases. Losses at the gene ends were 4 bases for V and 3 bases for J; bases not matched to a gene: 4. The germline V gene has CDR1 SGHRS and CDR2 YFSETQ. CDR3 length: 15 amino acids. The CDR3 nucleotides are TGCGCCAGCAGCACGGGACAGGGGGCGGACTATGGCTACACCTTC. This codes for CASSTGQGADYGYTF.

The chain uses TRBV2 and TRBJ2-3; the D gene is possibly TRBD1 (6 bases). V dropped 5 bases and J dropped 3 bases, with 12 bases sitting between them. Germline V gives CDR1 SNHLY, CDR2 FYNNEI. The CDR3 runs to 14 residues. The CDR3 region has the DNA TGTGCCAGCAGTCTTGGACAGTTTACAGATACGCAGTATTTT. It encodes CASSLGQFTDTQYF.

The rearrangement uses TRBV15 and TRBJ2-1; 7 nucleotides match TRBD2. CDR3 length: 14 amino acids. Germline-derived CDR1 and CDR2 are LNHNV and YYDKDF (reference sequence). The V gene end was trimmed by 4 bases and the J gene end by 9 bases; junction bases not matched to a gene: 9. CDR3 in DNA: TGTGCCACCAGCACAAGGACTAGTGTTAGTGAGCAGTTCTTC. It is translated as CATSTRTSVSEQFF.

This clone occurred a few times. The chain carries TRBV18 and TRBJ1-1; D not resolved. Germline assignment: CDR1 KGHSH and CDR2 LQKENI. Deletions cut 6 bases from V and 1 base from J, with 12 bases between. The CDR3 covers 14 residues. This CDR3 reads CASSREAANTEAFF. CDR3 in DNA: TGTGCCAGCTCCCGGGAGGCCGCGAACACTGAAGCTTTCTTT.

Only one count was recorded for this clone. V and J are TRBV2 and TRBJ2-1; 12 bases align to TRBD2. The V and J ends lost 8 bases and 7 bases, in that order; junction bases with no gene match: 12. The CDR3 length is 16 residues. Germline V CDR1 and CDR2: SNHLY, FYNNEI. Written as DNA, the CDR3 is TGTGCCAGCCGGGCCGCTAGCGGGAGGGCCGGGAATGAGCAGTTCTTC. Translated, it gives CASRAASGRAGNEQFF.

In this sample, this clone turned up once. J is TRBJ2-2 and V is TRBV28, with 7 bases that match TRBD1. Germline CDR1 is MDHEN and CDR2 is SYDVKM. With 4 bases clipped from V and 7 bases from J, the junction kept 9 bases outside the gene matches. The CDR3 totals 15 residues. CDR3 sequence: CASSSTGTVGGELFF. CDR3 in DNA: TGTGCCAGCAGTTCGACCGGGACAGTTGGCGGGGAGCTGTTTTTT.

The chain employs TRBV2 and TRBJ2-3; the match to TRBD2 covers 8 bases. There are 15 residues in the CDR3. Unmatched junction bases numbered 9, after V lost 7 bases and J lost 3 bases. Looked up from germline, CDR1 is SNHLY and CDR2 is FYNNEI. The CDR3 spells CASKRELVLTDTQYF. CDR3 coding DNA: TGTGCCAGCAAGCGGGAGCTGGTCCTGACAGATACGCAGTATTTT. Full variable domain (outside the CDR3, taken from reference TRBV2 and TRBJ2-3): EPEVTQTPSHQVTQMGQEVILRCVPISNHLYFYWYRQILGQKVEFLVSFYNNEISEKSEIFDDQFSVERPDGSNFTLKIRSTKLEDSAMYFCASKRELVLTDTQYFGPGTRLTVL.

This clone was seen a few times. The chain recombines TRBV19 with TRBJ1-1; possibly TRBD1 for D (6 bases). The length of the CDR3 is 16 residues. Trimming left V 1 base short and J 1 base short, with 13 bases between. CDR1 is LNHDA, CDR2 SQIVND, per germline (reference sequence). The CDR3 nucleotides are TGTGCCAGTAGTATAGGTCGGCCAGGGGCGAACACTGAAGCTTTCTTT. As protein: CASSIGRPGANTEAFF.

The rearrangement uses TRBV12-5 and TRBJ1-4; D remains ambiguous. The V end lost 1 base, the J end lost 7 bases, and 7 bases lay between the germline ends. The CDR3 has 13 residues. Germline V gene sequence: CDR1 LGHNT, CDR2 FRNRAP. The CDR3 region is CASGLASGEKLFF. The CDR3 bases are TGTGCTAGTGGTTTGGCCAGCGGTGAAAAACTGTTTTTT.

The chain employs TRBV6-5 and TRBJ2-2; 10 nucleotides agree with TRBD1. Germline V gene data show CDR1 as MNHEY and CDR2 as SVGAGI. The V and J ends lost 6 bases and 6 bases, in that order; junction bases with no gene match: 1. This CDR3 has 13 amino acids. CDR3 in amino acids: CASSGQGAGELFF. CDR3 coding DNA: TGTGCCAGCAGCGGACAGGGGGCCGGGGAGCTGTTTTTT.

This clone has a count of ten or more. The genes are TRBV5-1 and TRBJ2-3; 10 bases line up with TRBD2. Germline CDR1 is SGHRS and CDR2 is YFSETQ. The J segment lost 1 base and the V segment lost 4 bases, leaving 3 bases of the junction unmatched. This CDR3 comprises 15 residues. The CDR3 region is CASSHSGGGTDTQYF. CDR3 coding DNA: TGCGCCAGCAGCCACAGCGGGGGGGGCACAGATACGCAGTATTTT.

The chain uses TRBV6-5 and TRBJ1-1, with 7 bases matching TRBD1. CDR3 length: 15 amino acids. The V and J ends lost 2 bases and 2 bases, in that order; junction bases with no gene match: 5. In germline, CDR1 is MNHEY, CDR2 SVGAGI. The CDR3 DNA reads TGTGCCAGCAGTTACGTCGGGACAGTTAACACTGAAGCTTTCTTT. Its protein product is CASSYVGTVNTEAFF.

This chain connects TRBV24-1 to TRBJ2-7; D gene uncertain. V was cut by 4 bases and J by 6 bases, with 15 bases left in between. Germline CDR1 and CDR2: KGHDR and SFDVKD. This CDR3 is built from 14 residues. CDR3: CATSEAGTSSEQYF. In DNA, the CDR3 is TGTGCCACCAGTGAGGCCGGAACATCTAGCGAGCAGTACTTC.

In its sample, this clone was seen once. This chain links TRBV5-4 with TRBJ2-1; the match to TRBD2 covers 7 bases. With V trimmed by 2 bases and J by 7 bases, 9 bases remained unmatched. CDR1 and CDR2 (germline): SGHNT, YYREEE (reference sequence). The CDR3 runs 15 residues. The CDR3 coding sequence is TGTGCCAGCAGCTTCTCGAGGGAGGGCCTGAATGAGCAGTTCTTC. Residues: CASSFSREGLNEQFF.

The chain joins TRBV19 to TRBJ1-2; possibly TRBD1 for D (6 bases). Germline loops: CDR1 LNHDA, CDR2 SQIVND (reference sequence). The CDR3 extends over 14 amino acids. The germline V and J ends were trimmed by 11 bases and 7 bases, with 23 bases remaining between them. CDR3 residues: CASGGGADLAGYTF. As DNA, the CDR3 is TGTGCCTCCGGAGGGGGGGCGGACCTGGCTGGCTACACCTTC.

This clone was recorded only once. The rearrangement joins TRBV6-4 to TRBJ2-7; D may be TRBD1 (6 bases). The CDR3 extends over 13 amino acids. Between the trimmed V and J ends, which lost 6 bases and 3 bases, there was a span of 12 bases. CDR1 MRHNA and CDR2 SNTAGT come from the germline V gene. CDR3: CASSKEQGYEQYF. CDR3 DNA sequence: TGTGCCAGCAGCAAAGAACAGGGCTACGAGCAGTACTTC.

This clone appeared a few times. The V gene is TRBV27, the J gene TRBJ1-2; D gene ambiguous. Germline-derived CDR1 and CDR2 are MNHEY and SMNVEV (reference sequence). CDR3 length: 14 residues. Trimming took 5 bases from V and 4 from J, leaving 14 bases between them. CDR3 in DNA: TGTGCCAGCAGTCCTCAGGATAGAGTCTATGGCTACACCTTC. It encodes CASSPQDRVYGYTF.

This chain joins TRBV18 and TRBJ2-7, with 8 bases lining up with TRBD1. Losses at the gene ends were 6 bases for V and 4 bases for J; bases not matched to a gene: 11. Germline CDR1 and CDR2: KGHSH and LQKENI. The CDR3 has 15 amino acids. The DNA for the CDR3 is TGTGCCAGCTCGCGCTCGACAGGGGAAGGGTACGAGCAGTACTTC. Amino acid sequence: CASSRSTGEGYEQYF.

This clone has more than one count but fewer than ten. The V call is TRBV5-1, the J call TRBJ2-7, with a weak D call TRBD2 (5 bases). CDR1 is SGHRS, CDR2 YFSETQ, per germline. The CDR3 has 16 residues. Trimming cost V 4 bases and J 3 bases, with 20 bases left between them. The CDR3: CASSPKQVEGGYEQYF. CDR3 bases: TGCGCCAGCAGCCCCAAACAAGTTGAGGGCGGCTACGAGCAGTACTTC.

The chain has TRBV20-1 and TRBJ2-3, with 9 bases that match TRBD2. This CDR3 is 15 amino acids long. Germline CDR1 is DFQATT and CDR2 is SNEGSKA (reference sequence). J lost 0 bases, V lost 3 bases, and 4 bases had no gene match. As DNA, the CDR3 is TGCAGTGCTAGTCGGCGGGAGGGTAGCACAGATACGCAGTATTTT. Translated: CSASRREGSTDTQYF.

The chain carries TRBV21-1 and TRBJ1-5; no check of the table's D call, TRBD1, against the DNA was made. TRBV21-1 is a pseudogene. The CDR3 covers 14 residues. The CDR3 bases are TGTGCCAGCAGCAAAGGGGACAGTAATCAGCCCCAGCATTTT. This codes for CASSKGDSNQPQHF.

The count of this clone is one. V gene TRBV27 combines with J gene TRBJ1-2; 12 bases are a match to TRBD1. CDR3 length equals 15 residues. Per the germline V gene, CDR1 is MNHEY and CDR2 is SMNVEV (reference sequence). The trim removed 5 bases at V and 8 bases at J, leaving 9 bases unmatched. Here the CDR3 reads CASSPRDRGRGGYTF. The CDR3 nucleotides read TGTGCCAGCAGTCCCCGGGACAGGGGGCGAGGAGGCTACACCTTC.

This clone has only a few counts. The gene calls are TRBV19 and TRBJ1-6; D is perhaps TRBD1 (5 bases). V lost 6 bases and J 8 bases, leaving 8 bases between the germline ends. This CDR3 spans 12 amino acids. Germline CDR1 is LNHDA and CDR2 is SQIVND (reference sequence). The CDR3 DNA reads as TGTGCCAGTAGCGCCAGGGATTCACCCCTCCACTTT. As protein: CASSARDSPLHF.